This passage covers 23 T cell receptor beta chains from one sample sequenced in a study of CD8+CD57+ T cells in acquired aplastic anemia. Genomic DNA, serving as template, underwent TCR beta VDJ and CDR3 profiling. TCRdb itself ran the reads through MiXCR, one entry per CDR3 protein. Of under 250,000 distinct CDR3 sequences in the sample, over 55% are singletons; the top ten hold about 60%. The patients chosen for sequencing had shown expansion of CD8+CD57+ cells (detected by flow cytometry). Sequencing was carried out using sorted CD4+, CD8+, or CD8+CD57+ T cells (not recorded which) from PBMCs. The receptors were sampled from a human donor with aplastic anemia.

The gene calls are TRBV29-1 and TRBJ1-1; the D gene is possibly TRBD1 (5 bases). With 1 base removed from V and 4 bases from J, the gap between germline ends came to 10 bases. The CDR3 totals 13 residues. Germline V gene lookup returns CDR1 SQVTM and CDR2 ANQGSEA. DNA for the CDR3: TGCAGCGTTGAAGGGACTCAGGGCACTGAAGCTTTCTTT. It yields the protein CSVEGTQGTEAFF.

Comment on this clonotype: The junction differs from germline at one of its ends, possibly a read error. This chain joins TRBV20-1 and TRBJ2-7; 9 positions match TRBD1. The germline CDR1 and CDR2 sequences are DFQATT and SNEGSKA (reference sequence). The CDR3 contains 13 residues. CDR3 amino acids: CSATGTGRYEQYF. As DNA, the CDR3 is TGCAGTGCTACCGGGACAGGGCGCTACGAGCAATACTTC.

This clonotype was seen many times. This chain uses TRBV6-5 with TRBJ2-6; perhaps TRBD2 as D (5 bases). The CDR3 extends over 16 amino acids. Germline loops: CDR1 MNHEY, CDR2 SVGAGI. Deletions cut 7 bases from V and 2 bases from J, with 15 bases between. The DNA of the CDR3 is TGTGCCAGCACTATCGGCATCGGGACTGGGGCCAACGTCCTGACTTTC. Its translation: CASTIGIGTGANVLTF.

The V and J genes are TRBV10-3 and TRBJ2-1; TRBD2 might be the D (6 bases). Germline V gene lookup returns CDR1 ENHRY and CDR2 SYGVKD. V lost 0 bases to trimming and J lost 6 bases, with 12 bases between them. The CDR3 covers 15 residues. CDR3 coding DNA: TGTGCCATCAGTGAGTCGGCGGGACCTTCCAATGAGCAGTTCTTC. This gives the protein CAISESAGPSNEQFF.

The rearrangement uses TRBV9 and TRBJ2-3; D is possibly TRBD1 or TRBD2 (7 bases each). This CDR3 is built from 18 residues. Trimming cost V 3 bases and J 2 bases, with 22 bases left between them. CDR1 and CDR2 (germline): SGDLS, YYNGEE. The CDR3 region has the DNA TGTGCCAGCAGCGCCCCGGGGGGACAGCTAATGAACACAGATACGCAGTATTTT. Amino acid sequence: CASSAPGGQLMNTDTQYF.

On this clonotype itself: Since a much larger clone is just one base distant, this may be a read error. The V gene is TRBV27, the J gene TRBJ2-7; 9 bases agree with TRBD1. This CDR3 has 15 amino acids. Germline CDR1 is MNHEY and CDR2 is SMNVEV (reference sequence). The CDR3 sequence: CSSSLTGQGPYEQYF. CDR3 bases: TGTTCCAGCAGTTTAACGGGACAGGGCCCCTACGAGCAGTACTTC.

DNA of the CDR3: TGTGCCAGTAGTATAGGGGGGGCAGTCTCCTACGAGCAGTACTTC. Its protein product is CASSIGGAVSYEQYF. The chain has TRBV19 and TRBJ2-5; D is perhaps TRBD1 or TRBD2 (6 bases each). Near its end, the DNA agrees better with TRBJ2-7, so the J call may be wrong. There are 15 residues in the CDR3. The germline V gene has CDR1 LNHDA and CDR2 SQIVND (reference sequence).

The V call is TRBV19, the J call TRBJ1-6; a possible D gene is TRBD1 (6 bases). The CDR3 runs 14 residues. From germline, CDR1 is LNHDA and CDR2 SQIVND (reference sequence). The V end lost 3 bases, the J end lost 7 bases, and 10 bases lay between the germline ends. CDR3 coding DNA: TGTGCCAGTAGTATGGGGACAAACAATTCACCCCTCCACTTT. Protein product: CASSMGTNNSPLHF.

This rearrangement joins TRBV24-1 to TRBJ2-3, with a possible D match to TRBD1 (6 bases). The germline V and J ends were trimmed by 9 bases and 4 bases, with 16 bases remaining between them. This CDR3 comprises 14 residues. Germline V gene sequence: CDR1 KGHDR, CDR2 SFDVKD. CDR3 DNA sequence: TGTGCCACCCCGACAGGCCCTTGCCCAGATACGCAGTATTTT. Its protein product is CATPTGPCPDTQYF.

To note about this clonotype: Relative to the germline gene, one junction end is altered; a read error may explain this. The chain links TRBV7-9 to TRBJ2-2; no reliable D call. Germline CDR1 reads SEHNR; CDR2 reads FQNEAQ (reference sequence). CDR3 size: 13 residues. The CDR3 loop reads CASSLGNTRELFF. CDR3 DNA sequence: TGTGCCAGCAGCTTGGGGAACACCAGGGAGCTGTTTTTT. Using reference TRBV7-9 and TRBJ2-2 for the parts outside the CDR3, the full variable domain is DTGVSQNPRHKITKRGQNVTFRCDPISEHNRLYWYRQTLGQGPEFLTYFQNEAQLEKSRLLSDRFSAERPKGSFSTLEIQRTEQGDSAMYLCASSLGNTRELFFGEGSRLTVL.

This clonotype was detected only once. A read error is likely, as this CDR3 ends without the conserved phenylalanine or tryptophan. The CDR3 nucleotides read TGTGCCACCAGCAGCTCCAGGTCGGAACAGGGGTTGGCGGAGGAGCAGTACCTC. This codes for CATSSSRSEQGLAEEQYL. V and J are TRBV15 and TRBJ2-7; 7 nucleotides line up with TRBD1. Germline V gene data show CDR1 as LNHNV and CDR2 as YYDKDF (reference sequence). The V and J ends lost 3 bases and 7 bases, in that order; junction bases with no gene match: 21. The CDR3 has 18 residues.

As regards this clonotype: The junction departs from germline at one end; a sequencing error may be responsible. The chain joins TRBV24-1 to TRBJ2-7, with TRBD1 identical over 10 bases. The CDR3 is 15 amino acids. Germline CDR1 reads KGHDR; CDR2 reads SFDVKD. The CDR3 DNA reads TGCGCCACCGGTCCCCGGGACAGGGGAGTGGGCGAGCAGTACTTC. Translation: CATGPRDRGVGEQYF.

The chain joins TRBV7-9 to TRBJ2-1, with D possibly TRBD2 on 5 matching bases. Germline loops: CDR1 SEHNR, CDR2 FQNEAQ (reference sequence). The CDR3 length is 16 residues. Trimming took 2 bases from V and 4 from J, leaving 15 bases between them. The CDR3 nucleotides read TGTGCCAGCAGCTTACGTTGGGAGATAGGGTACAATGAGCAGTTCTTC. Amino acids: CASSLRWEIGYNEQFF.

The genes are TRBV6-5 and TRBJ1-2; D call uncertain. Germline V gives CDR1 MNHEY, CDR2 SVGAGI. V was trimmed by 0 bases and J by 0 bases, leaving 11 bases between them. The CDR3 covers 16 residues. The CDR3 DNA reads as TGTGCCAGCAGTTACTCGCAGTTTCGGGCTAACTATGGCTACACCTTC. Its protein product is CASSYSQFRANYGYTF.

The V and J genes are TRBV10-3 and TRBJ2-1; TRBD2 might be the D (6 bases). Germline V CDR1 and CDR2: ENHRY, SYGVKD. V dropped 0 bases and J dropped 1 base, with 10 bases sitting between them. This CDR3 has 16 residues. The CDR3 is CAISESAGRSYNEQFF. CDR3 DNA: TGTGCCATCAGTGAGTCGGCAGGGAGGTCCTACAATGAGCAGTTCTTC.

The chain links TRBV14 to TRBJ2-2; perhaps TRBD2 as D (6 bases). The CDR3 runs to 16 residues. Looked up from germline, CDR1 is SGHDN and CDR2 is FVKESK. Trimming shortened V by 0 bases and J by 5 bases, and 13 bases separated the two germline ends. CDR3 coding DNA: TGTGCCAGCAGCCAAGATGCGGGGCGGTCAACCGGGGAGCTGTTTTTT. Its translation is CASSQDAGRSTGELFF.

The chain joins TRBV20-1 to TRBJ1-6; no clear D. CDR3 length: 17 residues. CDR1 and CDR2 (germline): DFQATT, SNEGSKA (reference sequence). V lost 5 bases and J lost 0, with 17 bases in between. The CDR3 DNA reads TGCAGTGCTTCCCCCGGGCTATTGAGCTCCTATAATTCACCCCTCCACTTT. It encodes CSASPGLLSSYNSPLHF.

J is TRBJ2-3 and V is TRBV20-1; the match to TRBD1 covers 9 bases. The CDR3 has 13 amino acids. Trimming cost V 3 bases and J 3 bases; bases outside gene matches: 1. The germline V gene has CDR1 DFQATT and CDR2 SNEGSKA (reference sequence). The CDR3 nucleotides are TGCAGTGCTAGGGGACAGGGAACAGATACGCAGTATTTT. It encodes CSARGQGTDTQYF.

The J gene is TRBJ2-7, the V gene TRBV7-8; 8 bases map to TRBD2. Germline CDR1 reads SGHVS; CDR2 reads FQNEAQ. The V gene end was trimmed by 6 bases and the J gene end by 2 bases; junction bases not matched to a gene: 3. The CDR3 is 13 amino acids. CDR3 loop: CASSYGGAYEQYF. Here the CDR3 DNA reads TGTGCCAGCAGTTACGGGGGGGCCTACGAGCAGTACTTC.

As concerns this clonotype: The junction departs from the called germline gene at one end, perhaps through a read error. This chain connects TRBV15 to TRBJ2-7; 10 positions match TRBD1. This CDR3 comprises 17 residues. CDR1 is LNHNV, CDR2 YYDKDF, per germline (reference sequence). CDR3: CAASSQVGQGGPFEQYF. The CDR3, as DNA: TGTGCCGCCAGCAGCCAAGTCGGACAGGGGGGCCCCTTCGAGCAGTACTTC.

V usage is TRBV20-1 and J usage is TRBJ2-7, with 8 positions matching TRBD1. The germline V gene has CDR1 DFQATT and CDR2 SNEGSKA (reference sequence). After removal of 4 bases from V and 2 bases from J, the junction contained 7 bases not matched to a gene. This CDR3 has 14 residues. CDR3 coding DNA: TGCAGTGCTACCCGACAGGGGAAGCCCTACGAGCAGTACTTC. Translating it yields CSATRQGKPYEQYF.

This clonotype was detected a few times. CDR3 sequence reads: CASMVGGAYEQYF. CDR3 in DNA: TGCGCCAGCATGGTAGGGGGCGCCTACGAGCAGTACTTC. The chain carries TRBV5-1 and TRBJ2-7, with 7 positions matching TRBD1. Trimming cost V 6 bases and J 2 bases; bases outside gene matches: 5. CDR1 is SGHRS and CDR2 is YFSETQ in the germline V gene. The CDR3 loop spans 13 amino acids. Combining the CDR3 with reference TRBV5-1 and TRBJ2-7 gives the whole variable domain KAGVTQTPRYLIKTRGQQVTLSCSPISGHRSVSWYQQTPGQGLQFLFEYFSETQRNKGNFPGRFSGRQFSNSRSEMNVSTLELGDSALYLCASMVGGAYEQYFGPGTRLTVT.

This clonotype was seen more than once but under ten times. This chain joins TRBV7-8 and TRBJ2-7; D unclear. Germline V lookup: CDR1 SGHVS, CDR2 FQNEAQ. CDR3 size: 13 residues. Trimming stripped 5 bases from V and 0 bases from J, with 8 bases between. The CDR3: CASSRVNSYEQYF. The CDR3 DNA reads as TGTGCCAGCAGCCGAGTTAACTCCTACGAGCAGTACTTC.